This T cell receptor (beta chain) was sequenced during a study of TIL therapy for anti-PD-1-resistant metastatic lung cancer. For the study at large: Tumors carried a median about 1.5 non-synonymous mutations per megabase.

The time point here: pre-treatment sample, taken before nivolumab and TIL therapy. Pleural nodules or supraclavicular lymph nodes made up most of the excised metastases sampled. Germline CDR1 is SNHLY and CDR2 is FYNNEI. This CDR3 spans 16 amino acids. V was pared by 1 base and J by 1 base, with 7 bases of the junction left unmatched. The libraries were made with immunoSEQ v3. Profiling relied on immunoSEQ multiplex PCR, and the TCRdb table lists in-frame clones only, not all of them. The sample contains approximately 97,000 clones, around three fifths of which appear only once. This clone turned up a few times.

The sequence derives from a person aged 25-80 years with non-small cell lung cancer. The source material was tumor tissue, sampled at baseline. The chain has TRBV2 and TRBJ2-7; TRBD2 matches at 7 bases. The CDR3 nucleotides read TGTGCCAGCAGTGAAGGGGAGGGCCGGGGATCCTACGAGCAGTACTTC. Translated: CASSEGEGRGSYEQYF. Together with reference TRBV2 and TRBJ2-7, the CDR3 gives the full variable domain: EPEVTQTPSHQVTQMGQEVILRCVPISNHLYFYWYRQILGQKVEFLVSFYNNEISEKSEIFDDQFSVERPDGSNFTLKIRSTKLEDSAMYFCASSEGEGRGSYEQYFGPGTRLTVT.